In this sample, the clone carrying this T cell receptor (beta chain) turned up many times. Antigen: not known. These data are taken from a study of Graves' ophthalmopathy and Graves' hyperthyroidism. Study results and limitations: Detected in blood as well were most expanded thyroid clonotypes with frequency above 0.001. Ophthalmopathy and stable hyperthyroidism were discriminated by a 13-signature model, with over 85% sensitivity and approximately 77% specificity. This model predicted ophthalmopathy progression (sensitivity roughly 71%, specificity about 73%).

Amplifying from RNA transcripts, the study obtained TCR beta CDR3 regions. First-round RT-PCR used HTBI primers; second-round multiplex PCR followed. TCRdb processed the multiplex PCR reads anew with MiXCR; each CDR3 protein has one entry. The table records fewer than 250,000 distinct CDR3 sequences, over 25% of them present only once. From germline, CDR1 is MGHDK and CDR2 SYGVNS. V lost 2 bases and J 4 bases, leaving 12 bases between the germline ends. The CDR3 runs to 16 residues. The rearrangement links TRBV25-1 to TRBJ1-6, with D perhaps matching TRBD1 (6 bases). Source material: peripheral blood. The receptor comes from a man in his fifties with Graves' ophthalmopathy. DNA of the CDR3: TGTGCCAGCAGTGAAAGGAACAGGGATTATAATTCACCCCTCCACTTT. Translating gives CASSERNRDYNSPLHF.